What follows are 3 T cell receptor beta chains derived from one specimen sequenced in a study of T cell repertoires in cytomegalovirus infection. TCRdb re-called the reads with MiXCR, one entry per CDR3 protein. The repertoire consists of some 400,000 distinct CDR3 sequences, with around 18% occurring once and the leading ten covering around 9.3%. The material sequenced was PBMCs. These receptors were taken from a human donor in good health (CMV status not recorded). Some clones in this sample may be carry-over from other donors' samples.

V and J are TRBV2 and TRBJ2-7; D unresolved. The CDR3 runs 13 residues. Germline values: CDR1 SNHLY, CDR2 FYNNEI. Deletions cut 3 bases from V and 4 bases from J, with 10 bases between. CDR3 in amino acids: CASSEGLSYEQYF. The CDR3 coding sequence is TGTGCCAGCAGTGAGGGCCTGAGTTACGAGCAGTACTTC.

This clonotype has only a few counts. V is TRBV7-2 and J is TRBJ2-5, with a tentative D call TRBD2 (5 bases). The CDR3 loop spans 15 amino acids. In germline, CDR1 is SGHTA, CDR2 FQGNSA. Trimming stripped 5 bases from V and 2 bases from J, with 15 bases between. The CDR3 coding sequence is TGTGCCAGCAGCCCAGAGTACCTAGCACAAGAGACCCAGTACTTC. Residues: CASSPEYLAQETQYF. Looking up the rest from reference TRBV7-2 and TRBJ2-5 gives the full variable domain: GAGVSQSPSNKVTEKGKDVELRCDPISGHTALYWYRQSLGQGLEFLIYFQGNSAPDKSGLPSDRFSAERTGGSVSTLTIQRTQQEDSAVYLCASSPEYLAQETQYFGPGTRLLVL.

The chain recombines TRBV24-1 with TRBJ1-5; possible D gene TRBD1, 5 bases. The CDR3 contains 14 residues. Germline CDR1 KGHDR, CDR2 SFDVKD. V was clipped by 5 bases and J by 7 bases, with 14 bases between them. This CDR3 is CATSGVSSGQPQHF. Written as DNA, the CDR3 is TGTGCCACCAGTGGTGTCAGCTCAGGGCAGCCCCAGCATTTT.